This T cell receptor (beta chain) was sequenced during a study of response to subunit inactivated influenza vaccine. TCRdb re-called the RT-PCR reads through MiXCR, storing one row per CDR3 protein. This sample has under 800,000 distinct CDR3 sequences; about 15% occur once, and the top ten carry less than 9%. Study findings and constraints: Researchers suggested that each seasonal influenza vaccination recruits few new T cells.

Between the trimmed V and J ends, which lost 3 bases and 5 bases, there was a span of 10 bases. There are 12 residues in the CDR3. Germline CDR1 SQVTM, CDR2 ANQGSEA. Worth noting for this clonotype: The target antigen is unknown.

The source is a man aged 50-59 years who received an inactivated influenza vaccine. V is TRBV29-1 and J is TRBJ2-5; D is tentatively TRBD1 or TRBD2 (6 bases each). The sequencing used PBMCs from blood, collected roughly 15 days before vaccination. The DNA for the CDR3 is TGCAGCGTTGAGTCCGGGGGCGAGACCCAGTACTTC. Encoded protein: CSVESGGETQYF.